This TCR beta chain was retrieved from a study of T cells in Graves' hyperthyroidism and ophthalmopathy. Study-level background: Peripheral blood specimens were obtained at initial diagnosis, prior to any treatment.

Using RNA transcripts as the source, TCR beta CDR3 regions were amplified. An initial round of RT-PCR targeting the TCR CDR3 relied on the HTBI primer set. TCRdb recomputed calls from the multiplex PCR reads with MiXCR, one row per CDR3 protein. The repertoire includes some 770,000 distinct CDR3 sequences, roughly 15% of them detected once, and approximately 8% sits in the top ten. Regarding the study as a whole: Among clonotypes expanded in thyroid above 0.001, most were also found in blood.

At least ten counts were recorded for this clonotype. Its target is unknown. Germline loops: CDR1 LGHDT, CDR2 YNNKEL (reference sequence). CDR3 length: 15 residues. V was trimmed by 5 bases and J by 2 bases, leaving 15 bases between them. Patients with uncontrolled infections, other autoimmune diseases, pregnancy or lactation were excluded. Extraction of PBMCs used 10 ml of fresh peripheral blood. The material sequenced was blood. This TCR derives from a man younger than 30 with Graves' hyperthyroidism. The chain recombines TRBV3-1 with TRBJ2-5, with D possibly TRBD2 on 6 matching bases. The CDR3 region has the DNA TGTGCCAGCAGCAACCTTGCGGGACCACAAGAGACCCAGTACTTC. Translated, it gives CASSNLAGPQETQYF.